The sequence of this T cell receptor beta chain was determined in a study of cytomegalovirus exposure and HLA in healthy donors. The germline gives CDR1 SGHRS, CDR2 YFSETQ. CDR3 length equals 15 residues. Trimming took off 8 bases at V and 2 bases at J, with 16 bases between the two ends. The primer mix had 60 Vbeta and 13 Jbeta primers. Assay: immunoSEQ multiplex PCR; the TCRdb copy retains only in-frame clones and omits some. The repertoire holds 200,000 to 250,000 clones, with about 85% as singletons. The origin of this receptor is a human donor in good health. The chain combines TRBV5-1 with TRBJ2-2; tentative D call: TRBD1 (6 bases). The sample comprised PBMCs. Here the CDR3 reads CARPGHTPNTGELFF. The DNA for the CDR3 is TGCGCCAGACCGGGACACACACCTAACACCGGGGAGCTGTTTTTT.